The entry below gives a single TCR beta chain sequence along with its context. No antigen is known for it. Libraries were prepared by immunoSEQ multiplex PCR; TCRdb keeps only in-frame clonotypes and omits some of them. The sample holds 35,000 to 50,000 clones; around 72% are singletons and the top ten take less than 0.6%. These data originate in a study of memory CD4+ T cells and cytomegalovirus serostatus. Study results and limitations: Median bootstrapped AUC for CMV status was approximately 0.96 originally, about 0.9 US-trained. The CMV-associated TCR signature appears largely within the CD4+ memory repertoire.

Single viable CD3+CD4+CD8-CD45RO+ cells were sorted as the memory CD4+ T cells. Serostatus was set by detecting CMV pp150, pp28, p38, p52 IgG. CDR1 and CDR2 (germline): SGHVS, FQNEAQ. The CDR3 totals 12 residues. V lost 2 bases and J 9 bases, leaving 7 bases between the germline ends. This chain links TRBV7-8 with TRBJ2-2; D uncertain. The clonotype originates from an adult in good health and CMV-seronegative. The sequencing sample was made of memory CD4+ T cells from blood. CDR3 DNA sequence: TGTGCCAGCAGCTTAAGGAGAAGGGAGCTGTTTTTT. Translated: CASSLRRRELFF.